These 15 T cell receptor beta chains came from one sample sequenced in a study of blood T cell repertoires in COVID-19. Produced via immunoSEQ multiplex PCR; TCRdb's table is partial and in-frame only. The data contain 200,000 to 250,000 clones, around nine tenths of them singletons. Sequenced: peripheral blood. The source of these receptors is a woman aged 60-70 years who had recovered from COVID-19.

This chain uses TRBV28 with TRBJ1-1; D is unclear. The length of the CDR3 is 11 residues. From germline, CDR1 is MDHEN and CDR2 SYDVKM. In DNA, the CDR3 is TGTGGGATTCTAGTGAACACTGAAGCTTTCTTT. As protein: CGILVNTEAFF.

V and J are TRBV10-3 and TRBJ1-3; possible D gene TRBD1, 5 bases. V lost 6 bases, J lost 8 bases, and 14 bases lay in between. Germline V gene sequence: CDR1 ENHRY, CDR2 SYGVKD. There are 13 residues in the CDR3. CDR3 bases: TGTGCCATCAGAACAGGTCTAATAGACACCATATATTTT. As protein: CAIRTGLIDTIYF.

Only one count was recorded for this clone. This may come from a read error, since a much larger clone is one base off. The rearrangement joins TRBV9 to TRBJ1-4; a weak D match, TRBD1 (5 bases). The CDR3 extends over 13 amino acids. The germline gives CDR1 SGDLS, CDR2 YYNGEE. The CDR3 protein is CANSVTREGKLFF. CDR3 in DNA: TGTGCCAACAGCGTAACCAGGGAGGGAAAACTGTTTTTT.

This rearrangement joins TRBV19 to TRBJ2-3; D may be TRBD1 (5 bases). Germline loops: CDR1 LNHDA, CDR2 SQIVND (reference sequence). The CDR3 sequence is 14 residues long. Deletions cut 4 bases from V and 0 bases from J, with 8 bases between. The CDR3 here is CASSTRVSTDTQYF. CDR3 DNA sequence: TGTGCCAGTAGTACCAGGGTCAGCACAGATACGCAGTATTTT.

This clone turned up a few times. The chain recombines TRBV25-1 with TRBJ1-4; weak D call: TRBD1 (5 bases). Trimming cost V 4 bases and J 2 bases, with 14 bases left between them. CDR3 length: 16 residues. Germline assignment: CDR1 MGHDK and CDR2 SYGVNS. This chain's CDR3 is CASSVWGGPTNEKLFF. CDR3 DNA: TGTGCCAGCAGTGTTTGGGGCGGACCGACTAATGAAAAACTGTTTTTT.

This clone occurred a few times. J is TRBJ2-7 and V is TRBV10-3, with 10 bases that match TRBD1. This CDR3 region has 19 residues. V lost 2 bases to trimming and J lost 1 base; unmatched junction nucleotides: 14. In germline, CDR1 is ENHRY, CDR2 SYGVKD. This CDR3 reads CAISEHRDRGTGFSYEQYF. The CDR3 nucleotides read TGTGCCATCAGTGAGCACCGGGACAGGGGAACCGGTTTTTCCTACGAGCAGTACTTC.

DNA for the CDR3: TGTGCCAGCAGCCAGGCTCCCTTGGGGACAGCCGTGAATACGCAGTATTTT. Its translation is CASSQAPLGTAVNTQYF. The V gene is TRBV3-1 (or the pseudogene TRBV3-2), the J gene TRBJ2-3, with 7 bases that match TRBD1. Germline V gives CDR1 LGHDT, CDR2 YNNKEL (reference sequence). This CDR3 has 17 amino acids. J was trimmed by 7 bases and V by 3 bases; bases with no gene match: 16.

This sequence joins TRBV2 and TRBJ2-3; D gene unclear. This CDR3 contains 14 residues. V gave up 5 bases and J gave up 0 bases, with 9 bases separating them. CDR1 and CDR2 from the germline V gene are SNHLY and FYNNEI. The CDR3 sequence: CASSPITSTDTQYF. The CDR3 nucleotides are TGTGCCAGCAGTCCGATTACTAGCACAGATACGCAGTATTTT.

The rearrangement uses TRBV7-2 and TRBJ1-5; 7 nucleotides agree with TRBD1. The CDR3 is made up of 16 amino acids. The V segment lost 0 bases and the J segment 10 bases; nucleotides outside the gene matches: 12. Germline loops: CDR1 SGHTA, CDR2 FQGNSA. The CDR3 nucleotides are TGTGCCAGCAGCTTAGCGCAGACTGTCTCAGGGGGACCCCAGCATTTT. It is translated as CASSLAQTVSGGPQHF. Variable domain in full (rest from reference TRBV7-2 and TRBJ1-5): GAGVSQSPSNKVTEKGKDVELRCDPISGHTALYWYRQSLGQGLEFLIYFQGNSAPDKSGLPSDRFSAERTGGSVSTLTIQRTQQEDSAVYLCASSLAQTVSGGPQHFGDGTRLSIL.

The chain has TRBV6-1 and TRBJ2-3, with 11 bases lining up with TRBD1. V shed 2 bases and J 4 bases; nucleotides not matched to a gene: 2. The CDR3 has 15 amino acids. Germline-derived CDR1 and CDR2 are MNHNS and SASEGT. The CDR3 DNA follows: TGTGCCAGCAGTGAAAGGACAGGGGGCGCAGATACGCAGTATTTT. Protein: CASSERTGGADTQYF.

V gene TRBV4-2 combines with J gene TRBJ2-2; 8 nucleotides agree with TRBD2. CDR1 and CDR2 (germline): LGHNA, YNFKEQ. Germline trimming cut 0 bases from V and 7 bases from J; bases unmatched to any gene: 7. CDR3 size: 16 residues. CDR3 DNA sequence: TGTGCCAGCAGCCAAGACCCGGGGGGGAGTAACGGGGAGCTGTTTTTT. It codes for CASSQDPGGSNGELFF.

This CDR3 is CASSQLEKTGSAYGYTF. In nucleotides, the CDR3 is TGCGCCAGCAGCCAACTAGAAAAGACAGGGAGTGCGTATGGCTACACCTTC. The V call is TRBV4-3, the J call TRBJ1-2; 7 bases are shared with TRBD1. Trimming took 2 bases from V and 5 from J; bases not matched to a gene: 14. CDR1 is LGHNA and CDR2 is YSLEER in the germline V gene. The CDR3 spans 17 residues.

The chain combines TRBV10-3 with TRBJ2-2; tentative D call: TRBD2 (6 bases). CDR3 length: 16 residues. Germline CDR1 is ENHRY and CDR2 is SYGVKD. Trimming shortened V by 2 bases and J by 10 bases, and 20 bases separated the two germline ends. The CDR3 DNA is TGTGCCATCAGTGAGACGCGCCCGCGGCGGGGTATGGAGCTGTTTTTT. This encodes CAISETRPRRGMELFF.

The chain couples TRBV11-2 to TRBJ2-3; D perhaps matches TRBD1 (6 bases). The length of the CDR3 is 17 residues. The V gene's germline CDR1 is SGHAT and CDR2 FQNNGV. Trimming stripped 1 base from V and 4 bases from J, with 18 bases between. CDR3: CASSLGLGRQGSDTQYF. The CDR3 DNA is TGTGCCAGCAGCTTAGGTCTTGGTCGCCAGGGGTCAGATACGCAGTATTTT.

This chain joins TRBV4-3 and TRBJ2-3; TRBD2 aligns across 8 bases. CDR1 and CDR2 (germline): LGHNA, YSLEER. The CDR3 consists of 16 residues. The V segment lost 1 base and the J segment 5 bases; nucleotides outside the gene matches: 8. The CDR3 protein is CASSQVRGGLGDTQYF. The CDR3 region has the DNA TGCGCCAGCAGCCAAGTTCGGGGGGGCCTGGGAGATACGCAGTATTTT.